This TCR beta chain was sequenced for a study of blood T cell repertoires in COVID-19. Germline values: CDR1 SGHTA, CDR2 FQGNSA. Losses at the gene ends were 5 bases for V and 7 bases for J; bases not matched to a gene: 8. This CDR3 is built from 14 residues. Data came from immunoSEQ multiplex PCR; TCRdb stores just in-frame clones and leaves some out. The data hold some 140,000 clones, with 65% to 80% observed a single time. The sequencing input was peripheral blood. The V call is TRBV7-2, the J call TRBJ1-2; 9 bases agree with TRBD1. The source of this sequence is a man aged 60 to 69 with acute or convalescent COVID-19. The CDR3 spells CASSTGQGSSGYTF. The CDR3 nucleotides are TGTGCCAGCAGCACCGGACAGGGGTCCTCTGGCTACACCTTC.